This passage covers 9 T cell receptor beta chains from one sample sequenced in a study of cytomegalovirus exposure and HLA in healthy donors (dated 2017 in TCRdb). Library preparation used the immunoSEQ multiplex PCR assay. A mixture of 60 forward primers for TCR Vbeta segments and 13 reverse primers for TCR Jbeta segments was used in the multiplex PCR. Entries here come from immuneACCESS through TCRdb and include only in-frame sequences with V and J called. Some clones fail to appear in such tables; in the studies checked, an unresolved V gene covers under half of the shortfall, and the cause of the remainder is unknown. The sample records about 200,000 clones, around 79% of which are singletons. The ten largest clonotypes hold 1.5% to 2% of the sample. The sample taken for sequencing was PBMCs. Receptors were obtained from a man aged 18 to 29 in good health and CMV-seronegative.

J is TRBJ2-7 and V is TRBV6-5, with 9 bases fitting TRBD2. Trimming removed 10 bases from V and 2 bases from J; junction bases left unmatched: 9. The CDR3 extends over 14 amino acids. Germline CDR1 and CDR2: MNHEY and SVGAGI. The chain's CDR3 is CAISPTSGTYEQYF. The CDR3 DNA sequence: TGTGCCATCTCGCCGACTAGCGGCACCTACGAGCAGTACTTC.

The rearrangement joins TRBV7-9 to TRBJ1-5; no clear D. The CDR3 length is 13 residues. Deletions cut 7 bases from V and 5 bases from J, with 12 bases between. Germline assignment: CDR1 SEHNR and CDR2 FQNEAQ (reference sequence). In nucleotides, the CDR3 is TGTGCCAGCAATGGAGCTAGAGATCAGCCCCAGCATTTT. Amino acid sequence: CASNGARDQPQHF.

The CDR3 is CATSNGNSYEQYF. In nucleotides, the CDR3 is TGTGCCACCAGCAACGGGAACTCCTACGAGCAGTACTTC. This chain joins TRBV15 and TRBJ2-7; the D gene is possibly TRBD2 (5 bases). CDR3 length equals 13 residues. In germline, CDR1 is LNHNV, CDR2 YYDKDF (reference sequence). Trimming pared 4 bases from V and 0 bases from J, leaving 7 bases between.

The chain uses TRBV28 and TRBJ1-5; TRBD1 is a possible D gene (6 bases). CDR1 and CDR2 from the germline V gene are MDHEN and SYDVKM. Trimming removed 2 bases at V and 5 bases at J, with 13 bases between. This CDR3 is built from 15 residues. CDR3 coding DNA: TGTGCCAGCAGTTTAAGTCAGGGGAGACATCAGCCCCAGCATTTT. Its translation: CASSLSQGRHQPQHF.

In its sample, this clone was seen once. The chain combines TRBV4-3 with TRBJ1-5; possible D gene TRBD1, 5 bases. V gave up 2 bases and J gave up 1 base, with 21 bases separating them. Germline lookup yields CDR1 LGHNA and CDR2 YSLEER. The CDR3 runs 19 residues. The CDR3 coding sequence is TGCGCCAGCAGCCAATCGCTAACAGGTTGGAGTGAGAGCAATCAGCCCCAGCATTTT. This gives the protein CASSQSLTGWSESNQPQHF.

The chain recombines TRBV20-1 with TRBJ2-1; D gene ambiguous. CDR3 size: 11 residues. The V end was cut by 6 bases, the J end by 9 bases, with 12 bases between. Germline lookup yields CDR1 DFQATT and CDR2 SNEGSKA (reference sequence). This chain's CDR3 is CSAPRSVEQFF. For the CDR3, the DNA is TGCAGTGCCCCTAGAAGCGTTGAGCAGTTCTTC.

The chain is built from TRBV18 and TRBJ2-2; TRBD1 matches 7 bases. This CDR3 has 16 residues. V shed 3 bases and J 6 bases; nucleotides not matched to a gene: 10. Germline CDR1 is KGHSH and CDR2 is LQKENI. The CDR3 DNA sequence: TGTGCCAGCTCACCCAGACAGGGTTCGGCGGCCGGGGAGCTGTTTTTT. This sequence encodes CASSPRQGSAAGELFF.

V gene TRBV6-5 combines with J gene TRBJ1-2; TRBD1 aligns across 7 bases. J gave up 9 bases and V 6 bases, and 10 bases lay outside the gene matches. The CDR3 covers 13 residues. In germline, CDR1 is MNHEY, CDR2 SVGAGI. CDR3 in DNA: TGTGCCAGCAGCCCGAGGGACAGAGAGAGCTACACCTTC. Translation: CASSPRDRESYTF.

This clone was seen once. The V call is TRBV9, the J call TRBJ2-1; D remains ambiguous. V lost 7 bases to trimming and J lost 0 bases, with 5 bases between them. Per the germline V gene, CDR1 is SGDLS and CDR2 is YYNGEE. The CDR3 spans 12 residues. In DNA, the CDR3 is TGTGCCAGCGGTAGCTCCTACAATGAGCAGTTCTTC. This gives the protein CASGSSYNEQFF.